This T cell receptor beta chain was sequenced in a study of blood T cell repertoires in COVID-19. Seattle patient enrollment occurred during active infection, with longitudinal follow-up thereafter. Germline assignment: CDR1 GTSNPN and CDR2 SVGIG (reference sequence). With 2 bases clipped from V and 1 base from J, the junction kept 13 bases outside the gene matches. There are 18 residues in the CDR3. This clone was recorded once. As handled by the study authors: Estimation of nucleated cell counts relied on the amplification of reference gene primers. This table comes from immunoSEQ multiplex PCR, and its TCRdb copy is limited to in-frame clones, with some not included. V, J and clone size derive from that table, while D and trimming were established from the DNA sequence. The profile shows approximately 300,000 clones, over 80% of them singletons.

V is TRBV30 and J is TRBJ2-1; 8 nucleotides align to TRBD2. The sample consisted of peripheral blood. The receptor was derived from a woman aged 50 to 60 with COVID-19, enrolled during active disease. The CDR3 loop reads CAWSLRGSGSGSYNEQFF. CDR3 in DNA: TGTGCCTGGAGTCTAAGGGGAAGCGGGAGCGGTTCCTACAATGAGCAGTTCTTC.